This TCR beta chain stems from a study of T cells in Graves' hyperthyroidism and ophthalmopathy. Amplification of TCR beta CDR3 regions used RNA as the template. The HTBI primer set drove a first-round RT-PCR of the TCR CDR3. TCRdb re-called the multiplex PCR reads through MiXCR, storing one row per CDR3 protein. The data show about 400,000 distinct CDR3 sequences, around an eighth seen once. Germline CDR1 and CDR2: DFQATT and SNEGSKA (reference sequence). The CDR3 runs to 17 residues. The V and J ends lost 6 bases and 0 bases respectively, with 20 bases between them. Many counts were recorded for this clonotype.

The TCR originated in a man aged 45-60 years with Graves' ophthalmopathy. V is TRBV20-1 and J is TRBJ2-2; no definite D call. Sequencing was done on a sample of blood. This chain's CDR3 is CSARPSGKGANTGELFF. The CDR3 DNA reads TGCAGTGCGCGACCGAGTGGGAAGGGTGCGAACACCGGGGAGCTGTTTTTT.